This T cell receptor beta chain was captured by sequencing in a study of CD8+CD57+ T cells in acquired aplastic anemia. Whole-study context: Recorded DNA amounts for sorted CD4+ and CD8+ cells had an average of 3.2 ug.

Broader study findings: Patients and controls were found to share more than 25 CD8+ CDR3 sequences.

The CDR3 is made up of 13 amino acids. CDR1 is SGHDN, CDR2 FVKESK, per germline. V gave up 3 bases and J gave up 5 bases; unmatched junction bases: 2. Investigators profiled TCR beta VDJ and CDR3 from genomic DNA template. TCRdb redid the calling of the reads with MiXCR, one entry per CDR3 protein. The top ten hold less than 75% of the sample, which has about 95,000 distinct CDR3 sequences, around 70% seen once. CD8+CD57+ cell expansion had been shown by flow cytometry in patients chosen for sequencing. Among the patients, all had severe acquired aplastic anemia. For this clonotype: The antigen remains undetermined.

The source of this sequence is a human donor with aplastic anemia. This chain links TRBV14 with TRBJ2-5; TRBD2 matches 8 bases. Sequenced material: sorted CD4+, CD8+, or CD8+CD57+ T cells (not recorded which) from PBMCs. In DNA, the CDR3 is TGTGCCAGCAGCCAGGGGACTAGGGAGACCCAGTACTTC. It codes for CASSQGTRETQYF.